This T cell receptor beta chain was recovered during a study of blood T cell repertoires in COVID-19. About the study: The United States, Italy and Spain were the sources of the acute and convalescent COVID-19 samples. PBMCs, B-cell-depleted T cells, or T cells were the source of the cDNA or gDNA that made up the material.

CDR1 and CDR2 from the germline V gene are LGHDT and YNNKEL (reference sequence). This CDR3 spans 14 amino acids. Trimming took off 0 bases at V and 4 bases at J, with 9 bases between the two ends. In the source study's methods: Nucleated cell number was recorded as an estimate derived from reference gene primer amplification. The data were produced by immunoSEQ multiplex PCR, yet TCRdb's version contains in-frame clones alone and is incomplete. That table furnishes V, J and clone size, whereas the DNA furnished D and trimming. The data hold about 83,000 clones, with more than 65% observed a single time.

The chain employs TRBV3-1 (or the pseudogene TRBV3-2) and TRBJ1-1; D not certain. The receptor was derived from a woman aged 80 or older with active or convalescent COVID-19. The sample was peripheral blood. Here the CDR3 DNA reads TGTGCCAGCAGCCAAGATACACAGTCCACTGAAGCTTTCTTT. Amino acid sequence: CASSQDTQSTEAFF.